This TCR beta chain was captured by sequencing in a study of T cells in Graves' hyperthyroidism and ophthalmopathy. TCR beta CDR3 sequences were amplified from RNA transcripts. Using the HTBI primer set, a first-round RT-PCR was run on the TCR CDR3. In TCRdb, the multiplex PCR reads were re-called with MiXCR into one record per CDR3 protein. Altogether roughly 630,000 distinct CDR3 sequences are present, approximately 15% being singletons, with the ten largest covering around 7.5%. V was cut by 2 bases and J by 3 bases, with 14 bases left in between. Germline assignment: CDR1 KGHSH and CDR2 LQKENI. CDR3 length equals 15 residues.

V is TRBV18 and J is TRBJ2-7; D is uncertain. The source material was blood. This TCR was recovered from a woman in her 30s with Graves' hyperthyroidism. The CDR3 DNA is TGTGCCAGCTCACCAATTAGTACGGACGGCTACGAGCAGTACTTC. This translates into CASSPISTDGYEQYF.